Listed below are T cell receptor beta chains from one sample, sequenced in a study of blood T cell repertoires in COVID-19. Clones were read by immunoSEQ multiplex PCR, and TCRdb kept only the in-frame ones, dropping some. The sample has 55,000 or so clones; roughly 89% are singletons. Sequenced input: peripheral blood. These receptors came from a man aged 35-49 years with COVID-19, enrolled during active disease. Each CDR3 is given without its conserved first and last residue. The size entry is marked missing in some rows and otherwise reads once, few, many or a size class.

J gene: TRBJ2-1
clone size: NA
V gene: TRBV7-3
CDR3 protein: ASSPGGGAVYEQF

J gene: TRBJ1-2
clone size: once
V gene: TRBV5-6
CDR3 protein: ASSLRRGPANYGYT

J gene: TRBJ2-7
clone size: few
V gene: TRBV7-6
CDR3 protein: ASSFDISYEQY

J gene: TRBJ2-1
clone size: NA
V gene: TRBV11-2
CDR3 protein: ASSLVGGADNEQF

J gene: TRBJ1-1
clone size: NA
V gene: TRBV10-3
CDR3 protein: AISVAGEAREAF

J gene: TRBJ2-7
clone size: NA
V gene: TRBV18
CDR3 protein: ASSPLSAGGTTYEQY

J gene: TRBJ2-7
clone size: NA
V gene: TRBV6-5
CDR3 protein: ATTDRVGIYEQY

J gene: TRBJ1-5
clone size: few
V gene: TRBV6-2/TRBV6-3
CDR3 protein: ASSHPTGTAQH

J gene: TRBJ2-4
clone size: NA
V gene: TRBV19
CDR3 protein: ASSPHGVAEAKNIQY

J gene: TRBJ1-2
clone size: NA
V gene: TRBV21-1
CDR3 protein: ASSKREPNYGYT

J gene: TRBJ1-3
clone size: NA
V gene: TRBV6-1
CDR3 protein: ASSEIGGNTIY

J gene: TRBJ1-6
clone size: NA
V gene: TRBV5-4
CDR3 protein: ASSQDNSPLH

J gene: TRBJ2-7
clone size: NA
V gene: TRBV5-4
CDR3 protein: ASSLTAGEGYEQY

J gene: TRBJ2-3
clone size: NA
V gene: TRBV5-1
CDR3 protein: ASSYRGDTQY

J gene: TRBJ2-3
clone size: once
V gene: TRBV5-6
CDR3 protein: ASSLSGGTTDTQY

J gene: TRBJ1-1
clone size: NA
V gene: TRBV5-1
CDR3 protein: ASSPPGQRNTEAF

J gene: TRBJ1-1
clone size: NA
V gene: TRBV6-4
CDR3 protein: ASSDAGGHRHLDTEAF

J gene: TRBJ2-4
clone size: NA
V gene: TRBV29-1
CDR3 protein: SVVSTDKNIQY

J gene: TRBJ2-3
clone size: NA
V gene: TRBV2
CDR3 protein: ASIHGPADTQY

J gene: TRBJ2-5
clone size: NA
V gene: TRBV4-1
CDR3 protein: ASSQERESQETQY

J gene: TRBJ2-1
clone size: NA
V gene: TRBV27
CDR3 protein: ASRGLAGNDNEQF

J gene: TRBJ2-1
clone size: NA
V gene: TRBV9
CDR3 protein: ASSARLADSYNEQF

J gene: TRBJ2-7
clone size: NA
V gene: TRBV3-1/TRBV3-2
CDR3 protein: ASSQEGGYYEQY

J gene: TRBJ1-2
clone size: few
V gene: TRBV30
CDR3 protein: AWRPSARGYT

J gene: TRBJ2-7
clone size: NA
V gene: TRBV3-1/TRBV3-2
CDR3 protein: ASSLTGPIYEQY

J gene: TRBJ2-1
clone size: NA
V gene: TRBV15
CDR3 protein: ATSRSLGQGRRNEQF

J gene: TRBJ1-2
clone size: once
V gene: TRBV25-1
CDR3 protein: ASSVYAGTSDGYT

J gene: TRBJ2-7
clone size: few
V gene: TRBV5-6
CDR3 protein: ASKRQWSSYEQY

J gene: TRBJ2-7
clone size: NA
V gene: TRBV5-6
CDR3 protein: ASSWGQGTEQY

J gene: TRBJ2-1
clone size: NA
V gene: TRBV28
CDR3 protein: ASSSVASGEHEQF

J gene: TRBJ2-3
clone size: once
V gene: TRBV5-1
CDR3 protein: ASSPGLAGRTDTQY

J gene: TRBJ2-7
clone size: NA
V gene: TRBV4-1
CDR3 protein: ASSQEIGHKSNYEQY

J gene: TRBJ2-7
clone size: once
V gene: TRBV5-5
CDR3 protein: ASSSPGTAGSIYEQY

J gene: TRBJ2-7
clone size: NA
V gene: TRBV5-4
CDR3 protein: ASSSETSAYEQY

J gene: TRBJ2-7
clone size: NA
V gene: TRBV5-6
CDR3 protein: ATRSRGSYEQY

J gene: TRBJ2-6
clone size: NA
V gene: TRBV3-1/TRBV3-2
CDR3 protein: ASSPQGTGANVLT

J gene: TRBJ2-2
clone size: once
V gene: TRBV21-1
CDR3 protein: ASSLSWGRTNTGELF

J gene: TRBJ1-4
clone size: NA
V gene: TRBV27
CDR3 protein: ASSLQGADEKLF

J gene: TRBJ2-5
clone size: few
V gene: TRBV11-3
CDR3 protein: ASSSLDRWMVQETQY

J gene: TRBJ2-3
clone size: NA
V gene: TRBV5-1
CDR3 protein: ASSQGPSGLISTDTQY

J gene: TRBJ2-2
clone size: NA
V gene: TRBV11-3
CDR3 protein: ASSRQAGTGNTGELF

J gene: TRBJ2-7
clone size: NA
V gene: TRBV7-7
CDR3 protein: ASSLLPGTVGCSYEQY

J gene: TRBJ2-1
clone size: NA
V gene: TRBV7-3
CDR3 protein: ASSSGGAGVGEQF

J gene: TRBJ1-2
clone size: NA
V gene: TRBV14
CDR3 protein: ASSQAPGLKNYGYT

J gene: TRBJ1-4
clone size: once
V gene: TRBV18
CDR3 protein: ASSPIGGQPNEKLF

J gene: TRBJ1-2
clone size: NA
V gene: TRBV12-3/TRBV12-4
CDR3 protein: ASSPLTGEGYT

J gene: TRBJ2-5
clone size: NA
V gene: TRBV15
CDR3 protein: ATSRDLSGGLSETQY

J gene: TRBJ1-1
clone size: NA
V gene: TRBV11-1
CDR3 protein: ASSPRMNTEAF

J gene: TRBJ1-5
clone size: NA
V gene: TRBV5-8
CDR3 protein: ASSLGDRGGNQPQH

J gene: TRBJ1-6
clone size: NA
V gene: TRBV28
CDR3 protein: ASMPQGNSPLH

J gene: TRBJ1-1
clone size: NA
V gene: TRBV19
CDR3 protein: ASSIYTGTEAF